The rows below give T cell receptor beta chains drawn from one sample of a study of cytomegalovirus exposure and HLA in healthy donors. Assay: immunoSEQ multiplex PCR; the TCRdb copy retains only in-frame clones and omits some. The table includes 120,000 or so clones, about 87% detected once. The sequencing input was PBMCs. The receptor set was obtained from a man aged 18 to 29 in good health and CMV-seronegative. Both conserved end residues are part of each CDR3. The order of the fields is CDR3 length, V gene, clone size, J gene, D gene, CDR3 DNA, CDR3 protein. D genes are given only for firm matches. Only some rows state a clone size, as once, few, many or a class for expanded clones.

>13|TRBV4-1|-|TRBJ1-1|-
TGCGCCAGCAGCCTCCGTGGAGGACAGGAAGCTTTCTTT
CASSLRGGQEAFF
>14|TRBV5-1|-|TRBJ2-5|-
TGCGCCAGCAGCTTGAGTCCAGGGTTTGAGACCCAGTACTTC
CASSLSPGFETQYF
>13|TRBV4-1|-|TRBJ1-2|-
TGCGCCAGCAGCCAATACGGAGTCGACGGCTACACCTTC
CASSQYGVDGYTF
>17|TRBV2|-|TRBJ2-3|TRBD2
TGTGCCAGCGCCCAGGCGGGGGTTAGCGGGATCGTAGATACGCAGTATTTT
CASAQAGVSGIVDTQYF
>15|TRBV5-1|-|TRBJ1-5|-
TGCGCCAGCAGCTTGGGGGGGGGCGCCAATCAGCCCCAGCATTTT
CASSLGGGANQPQHF
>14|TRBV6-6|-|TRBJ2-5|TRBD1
TGTGCCAGCAGTGAGACAGGGGGCAAAGAGACCCAGTACTTC
CASSETGGKETQYF
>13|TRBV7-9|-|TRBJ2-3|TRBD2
TGTGCCAGCCAGACTAGCGACGCAGATACGCAGTATTTT
CASQTSDADTQYF
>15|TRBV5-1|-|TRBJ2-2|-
TGCGCCAGCAGCTTGCACAGGGTCACCACCGGGGAGCTGTTTTTT
CASSLHRVTTGELFF
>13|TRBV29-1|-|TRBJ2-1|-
TGCAGCGTTGGCCCCTCGACTCCGGGGGAGCAGTTCTTC
CSVGPSTPGEQFF
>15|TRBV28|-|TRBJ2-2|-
TGTGCCAGCAGTTTGCTGACAGTGAACACCGGGGAGCTGTTTTTT
CASSLLTVNTGELFF
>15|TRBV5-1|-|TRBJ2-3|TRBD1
TGCGCCAGCAGCTACGACAGGGTGTGGACAGATACGCAGTATTTT
CASSYDRVWTDTQYF
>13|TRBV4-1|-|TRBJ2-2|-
TGCGCCAGCAGCCACAGGGATACCGGGGAGCTGTTTTTT
CASSHRDTGELFF
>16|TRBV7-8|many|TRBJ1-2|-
TGTGCCAGCAGCCCCAGTGAAGGTTGGAACTATGATGGCTACACCTTC
CASSPSEGWNYDGYTF
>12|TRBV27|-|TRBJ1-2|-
TGTGCCAGCAGACCACCAGGGCATGGCTACACCTTC
CASRPPGHGYTF
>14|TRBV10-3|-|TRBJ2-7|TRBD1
TGTGCCATCAGCGGGACAGGAATAAGCTACGAGCAGTACTTC
CAISGTGISYEQYF
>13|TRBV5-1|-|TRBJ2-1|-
TGCGCCAGCAGCTTAGACAGGCACAATGAGCAGTTCTTC
CASSLDRHNEQFF
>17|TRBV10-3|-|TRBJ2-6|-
TGTGCCATCAGTAGAACGGAGGGGGCCTCTGGGGCCAACGTCCTGACTTTC
CAISRTEGASGANVLTF
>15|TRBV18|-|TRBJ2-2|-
TGTGCCAGCTCACCAACGGACAGCCCCACCGGGGAGCTGTTTTTT
CASSPTDSPTGELFF